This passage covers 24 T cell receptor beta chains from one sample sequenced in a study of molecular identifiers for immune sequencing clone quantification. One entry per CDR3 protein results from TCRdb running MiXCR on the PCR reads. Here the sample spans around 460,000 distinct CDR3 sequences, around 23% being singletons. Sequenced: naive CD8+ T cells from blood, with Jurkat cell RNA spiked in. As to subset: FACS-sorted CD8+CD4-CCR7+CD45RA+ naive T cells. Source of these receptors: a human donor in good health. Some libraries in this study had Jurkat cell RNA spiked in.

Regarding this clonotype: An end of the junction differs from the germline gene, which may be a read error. CDR3 coding DNA: TGTGCCGGCAGTTTAACCAGTAGCACAGATACGCAGTATTTT. Translation: CAGSLTSSTDTQYF. The V gene is TRBV12-3 or TRBV12-4, the J gene TRBJ2-3; D is unclear. The CDR3 covers 14 residues.

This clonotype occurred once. CDR3 DNA: TGTGCCAGCAGCTTAGGGGGACTAACTGAGCAGTTCTTC. Residues: CASSLGGLTEQFF. The chain recombines TRBV7-9 with TRBJ2-1, with 7 bases aligning to TRBD2. Germline V gene data show CDR1 as SEHNR and CDR2 as FQNEAQ (reference sequence). The CDR3 has 13 residues. The V and J ends lost 1 base and 9 bases, in that order; junction bases with no gene match: 3.

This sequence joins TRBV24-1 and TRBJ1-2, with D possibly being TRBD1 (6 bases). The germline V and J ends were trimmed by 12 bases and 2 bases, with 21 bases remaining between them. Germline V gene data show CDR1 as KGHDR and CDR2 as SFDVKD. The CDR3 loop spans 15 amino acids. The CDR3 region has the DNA TGTGCCCCGGCTTACGAGGACAGTGAGAACTATGGCTACACCTTC. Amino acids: CAPAYEDSENYGYTF.

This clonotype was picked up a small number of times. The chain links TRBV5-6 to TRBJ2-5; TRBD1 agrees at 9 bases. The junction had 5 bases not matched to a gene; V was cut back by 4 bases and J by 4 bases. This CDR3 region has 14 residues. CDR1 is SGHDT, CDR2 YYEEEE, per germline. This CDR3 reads CASSIGTGLETQYF. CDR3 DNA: TGTGCCAGCAGCATCGGGACAGGGCTAGAGACCCAGTACTTC.

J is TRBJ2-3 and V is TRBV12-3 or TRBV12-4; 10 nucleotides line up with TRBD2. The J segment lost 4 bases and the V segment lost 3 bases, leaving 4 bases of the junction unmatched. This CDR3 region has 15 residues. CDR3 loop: CASSLTSGRSDTQYF. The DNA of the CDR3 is TGTGCCAGCAGTTTGACTAGCGGGCGCTCAGATACGCAGTATTTT.

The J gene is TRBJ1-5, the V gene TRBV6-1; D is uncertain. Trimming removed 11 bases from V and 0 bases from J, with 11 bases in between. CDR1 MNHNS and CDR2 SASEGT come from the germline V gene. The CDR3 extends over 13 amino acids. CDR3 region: CARADHSNQPQHF. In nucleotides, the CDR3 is TGTGCCCGAGCAGACCATAGCAATCAGCCCCAGCATTTT.

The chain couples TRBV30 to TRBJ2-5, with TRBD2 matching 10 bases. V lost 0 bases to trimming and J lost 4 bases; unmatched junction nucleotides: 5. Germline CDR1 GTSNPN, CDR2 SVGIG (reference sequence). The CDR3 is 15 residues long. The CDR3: CAWSVLKREGETQYF. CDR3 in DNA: TGTGCCTGGAGTGTACTTAAGCGGGAGGGAGAGACCCAGTACTTC.

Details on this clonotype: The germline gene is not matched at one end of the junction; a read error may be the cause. The CDR3 nucleotides read TGTGCCAGCAGCTTTGCAGATTACTCCTACAATGAGCGGTTCTTC. Its protein product is CASSFADYSYNERFF. The chain employs TRBV7-9 and TRBJ2-1, with D unclear. Germline loops: CDR1 SEHNR, CDR2 FQNEAQ (reference sequence). The CDR3 spans 15 residues.

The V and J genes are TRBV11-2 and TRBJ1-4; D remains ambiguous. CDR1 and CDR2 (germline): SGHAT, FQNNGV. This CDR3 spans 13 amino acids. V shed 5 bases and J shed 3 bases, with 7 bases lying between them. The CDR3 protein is CASSPPSNEKLFF. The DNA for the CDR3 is TGTGCCAGCAGCCCGCCTTCTAATGAAAAACTGTTTTTT.

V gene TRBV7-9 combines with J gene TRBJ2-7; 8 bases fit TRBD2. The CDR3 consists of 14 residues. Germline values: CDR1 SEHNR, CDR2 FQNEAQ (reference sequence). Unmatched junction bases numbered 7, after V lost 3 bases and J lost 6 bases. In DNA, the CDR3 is TGTGCCAGCAGCTTGGGGACTAGAAGGTTCGAGCAGTACTTC. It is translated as CASSLGTRRFEQYF.

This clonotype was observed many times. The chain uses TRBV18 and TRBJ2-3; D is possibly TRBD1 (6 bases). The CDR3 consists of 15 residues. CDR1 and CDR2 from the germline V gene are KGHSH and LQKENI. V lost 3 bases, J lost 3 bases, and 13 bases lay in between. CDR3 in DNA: TGTGCCAGCTCACCGACGAGGGACAAAACAGATACGCAGTATTTT. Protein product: CASSPTRDKTDTQYF. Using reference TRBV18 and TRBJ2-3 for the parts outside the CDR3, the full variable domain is NAGVMQNPRHLVRRRGQEARLRCSPMKGHSHVYWYRQLPEEGLKFMVYLQKENIIDESGMPKERFSAEFPKEGPSILRIQQVVRGDSAAYFCASSPTRDKTDTQYFGPGTRLTVL.

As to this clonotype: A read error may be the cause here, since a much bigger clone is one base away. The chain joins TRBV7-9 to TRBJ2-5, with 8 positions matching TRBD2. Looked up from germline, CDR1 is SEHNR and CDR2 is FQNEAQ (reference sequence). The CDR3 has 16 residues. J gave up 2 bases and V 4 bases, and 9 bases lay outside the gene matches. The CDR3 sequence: CASSSVSGSQQETQYF. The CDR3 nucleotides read TGTGCCAGCAGCTCGGTAAGCGGGAGCCAGCAAGAGACCCAGTACTTC.

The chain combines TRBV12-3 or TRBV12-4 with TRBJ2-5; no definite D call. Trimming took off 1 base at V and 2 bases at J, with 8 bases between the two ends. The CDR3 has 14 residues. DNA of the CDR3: TGTGCCAGCAGTTTAGGGGCAGCTCAAGAGACCCAGTACTTC. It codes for CASSLGAAQETQYF.

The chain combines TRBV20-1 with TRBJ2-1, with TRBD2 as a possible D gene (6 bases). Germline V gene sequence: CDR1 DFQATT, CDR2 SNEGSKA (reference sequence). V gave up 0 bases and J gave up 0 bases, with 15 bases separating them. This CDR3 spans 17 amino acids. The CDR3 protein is CSARDVAAGYSYNEQFF. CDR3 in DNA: TGCAGTGCTAGAGACGTGGCGGCGGGGTACTCCTACAATGAGCAGTTCTTC.

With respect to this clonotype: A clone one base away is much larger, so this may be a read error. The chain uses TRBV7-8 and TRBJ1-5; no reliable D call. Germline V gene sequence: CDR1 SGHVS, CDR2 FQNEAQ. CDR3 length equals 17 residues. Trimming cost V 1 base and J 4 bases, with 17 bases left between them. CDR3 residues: CASSLVSGGVRNQPQHF. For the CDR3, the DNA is TGTGCCAGCAGCTTAGTTAGCGGAGGAGTTAGAAATCAGCCCCAGCATTTT.

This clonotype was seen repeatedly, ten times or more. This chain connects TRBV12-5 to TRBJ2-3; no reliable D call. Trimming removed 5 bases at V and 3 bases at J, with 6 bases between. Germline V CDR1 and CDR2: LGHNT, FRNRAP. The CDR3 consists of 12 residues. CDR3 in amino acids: CASGGLTDTQYF. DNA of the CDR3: TGTGCTAGTGGTGGCTTGACAGATACGCAGTATTTT.

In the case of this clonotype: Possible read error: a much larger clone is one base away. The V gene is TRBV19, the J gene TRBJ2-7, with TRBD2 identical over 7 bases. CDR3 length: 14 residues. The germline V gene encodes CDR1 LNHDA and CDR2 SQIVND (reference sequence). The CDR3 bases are TGTGCCAGTGGTATAAGCGGGGCCCTCTACGAGCAGTACTTC. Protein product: CASGISGALYEQYF.

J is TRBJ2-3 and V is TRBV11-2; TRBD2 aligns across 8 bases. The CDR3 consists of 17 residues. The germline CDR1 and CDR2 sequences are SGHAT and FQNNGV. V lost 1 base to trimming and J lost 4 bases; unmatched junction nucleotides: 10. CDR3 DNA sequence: TGTGCCAGCAGCTTAGCGGGACTAGTGGGACTACCAGATACGCAGTATTTT. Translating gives CASSLAGLVGLPDTQYF.

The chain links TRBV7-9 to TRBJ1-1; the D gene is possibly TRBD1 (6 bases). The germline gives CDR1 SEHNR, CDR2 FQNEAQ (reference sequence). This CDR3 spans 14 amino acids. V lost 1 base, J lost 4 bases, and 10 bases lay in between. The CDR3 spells CASSLGRGITEAFF. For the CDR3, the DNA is TGTGCCAGCAGCTTAGGCAGGGGCATCACTGAAGCTTTCTTT.

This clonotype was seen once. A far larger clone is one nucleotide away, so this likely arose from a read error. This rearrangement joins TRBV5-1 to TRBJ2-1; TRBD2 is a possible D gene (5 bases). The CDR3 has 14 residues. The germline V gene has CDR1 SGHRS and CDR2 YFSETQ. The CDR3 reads CAGSFGGSYNEQFF. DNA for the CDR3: TGCGCCGGCAGCTTTGGCGGGTCCTACAATGAGCAGTTCTTC.

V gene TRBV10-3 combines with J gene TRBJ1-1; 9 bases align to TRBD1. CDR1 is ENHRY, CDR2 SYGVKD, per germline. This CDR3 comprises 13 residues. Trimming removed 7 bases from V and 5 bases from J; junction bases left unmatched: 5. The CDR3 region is CAIMGTGRTEAFF. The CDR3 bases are TGTGCCATCATGGGGACAGGGAGAACTGAAGCTTTCTTT.

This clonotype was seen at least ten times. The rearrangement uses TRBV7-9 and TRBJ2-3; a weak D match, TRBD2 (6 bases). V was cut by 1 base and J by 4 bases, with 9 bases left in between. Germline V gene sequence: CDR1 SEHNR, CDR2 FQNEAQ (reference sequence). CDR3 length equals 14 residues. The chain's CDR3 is CASSLGTGADTQYF. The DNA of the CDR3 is TGTGCCAGCAGCTTAGGGACGGGGGCAGATACGCAGTATTTT.

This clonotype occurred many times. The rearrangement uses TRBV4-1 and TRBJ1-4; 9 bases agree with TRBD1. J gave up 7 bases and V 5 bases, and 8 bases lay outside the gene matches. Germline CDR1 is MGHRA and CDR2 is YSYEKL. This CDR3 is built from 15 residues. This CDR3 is CASSSPTGGTEKLFF. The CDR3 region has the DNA TGCGCCAGCAGCTCCCCGACAGGGGGTACTGAAAAACTGTTTTTT.

CDR3 in amino acids: CASTWGATYEQYF. As DNA, the CDR3 is TGTGCCAGCACCTGGGGCGCAACCTACGAGCAGTACTTC. The chain uses TRBV11-2 and TRBJ2-7, with D tentatively TRBD1 (5 bases). V lost 7 bases to trimming and J lost 2 bases, with 12 bases between them. The germline V gene has CDR1 SGHAT and CDR2 FQNNGV. This CDR3 has 13 residues.